The 14 T cell receptor beta chains listed next were all sequenced from one sample in a study of cytomegalovirus exposure and HLA in healthy donors. The PCR made use of 60 Vbeta and 13 Jbeta primers. Some clones are missing from TCRdb's copy, which holds only in-frame ones; the method was immunoSEQ multiplex PCR. This table holds roughly 120,000 clones, 75% to 85% found once. The sample comprised PBMCs. These receptors were obtained from a man in his late teens or twenties in good health and CMV-seronegative.

V is TRBV5-4 and J is TRBJ2-5, with 7 bases that match TRBD1. This CDR3 has 13 amino acids. In germline, CDR1 is SGHNT, CDR2 YYREEE (reference sequence). J was trimmed by 5 bases and V by 4 bases; bases with no gene match: 5. CDR3: CASSRGRGETQYF. In nucleotides, the CDR3 is TGTGCCAGCAGCCGGGGCAGGGGGGAGACCCAGTACTTC.

This clone was picked up one time. The junction and the germline gene differ at one end; a read error may be behind it. This rearrangement joins TRBV7-9 to TRBJ2-5; no clear D. Per the germline V gene, CDR1 is SEHNR and CDR2 is FQNEAQ (reference sequence). The CDR3 is made up of 17 amino acids. CDR3: CSSSLSPPTSWKETQYF. CDR3 nucleotides: TGTTCCAGCAGCTTATCTCCCCCGACTTCTTGGAAGGAGACCCAGTACTTC. Based on the CDR3 plus reference TRBV7-9 and TRBJ2-5, the full variable domain is DTGVSQNPRHKITKRGQNVTFRCDPISEHNRLYWYRQTLGQGPEFLTYFQNEAQLEKSRLLSDRFSAERPKGSFSTLEIQRTEQGDSAMYLCSSSLSPPTSWKETQYFGPGTRLLVL.

This chain connects TRBV7-9 to TRBJ2-7; a possible D gene is TRBD2 (6 bases). Trimming stripped 2 bases from V and 2 bases from J, with 13 bases between. The CDR3 is made up of 15 amino acids. Germline loops: CDR1 SEHNR, CDR2 FQNEAQ (reference sequence). The CDR3 sequence: CASSLPTSSTYEQYF. CDR3 DNA sequence: TGTGCCAGCAGCTTACCTACTAGCAGCACCTACGAGCAGTACTTC.

The J gene is TRBJ2-5, the V gene TRBV6-6, with TRBD1 matching 8 bases. The CDR3 covers 15 residues. Germline CDR1 reads MNHNY; CDR2 reads SVGAGI (reference sequence). V lost 6 bases, J lost 10 bases, and 16 bases stayed unmatched. The CDR3: CASSPGTGVREGQYF. The CDR3 DNA is TGTGCCAGCAGCCCCGGGACAGGAGTACGTGAGGGCCAGTACTTC.

The CDR3 region has the DNA TGTGCCAGCAGCTTAGAACTAGCGGGAGGGGCTACGCAGTATTTT. Translating gives CASSLELAGGATQYF. The genes are TRBV11-2 and TRBJ2-3; the match to TRBD2 covers 13 bases. Trimming removed 0 bases from V and 8 bases from J; junction bases left unmatched: 2. Germline assignment: CDR1 SGHAT and CDR2 FQNNGV. The CDR3 runs to 15 residues.

V gene TRBV4-1 combines with J gene TRBJ2-1; no clear D gene. Germline values: CDR1 MGHRA, CDR2 YSYEKL. This CDR3 contains 12 residues. Trimming cost V 1 base and J 9 bases, with 7 bases left between them. In DNA, the CDR3 is TGCGCCAGCAGCCAAGCTGGGCTTGAGCAGTTCTTC. Protein product: CASSQAGLEQFF.

V gene TRBV4-1 combines with J gene TRBJ1-3; D uncertain. With 0 bases removed from V and 3 bases from J, the gap between germline ends came to 12 bases. The CDR3 has 16 amino acids. Germline loops: CDR1 MGHRA, CDR2 YSYEKL. The CDR3 DNA follows: TGCGCCAGCAGCCAAGATGGCGCAGGATATGGAAACACCATATATTTT. Translating gives CASSQDGAGYGNTIYF.

This chain joins TRBV9 and TRBJ2-7; TRBD2 matches at 14 bases. Germline V lookup: CDR1 SGDLS, CDR2 YYNGEE. V gave up 3 bases and J gave up 2 bases; unmatched junction bases: 28. The CDR3 loop spans 24 amino acids. The CDR3 coding sequence is TGTGCCAGCAGCGCTCTGCCGGGACAGGGGACCGTCGGACTAGCGGGAGGCCATACCTACGAGCAGTACTTC. This gives the protein CASSALPGQGTVGLAGGHTYEQYF.

This chain joins TRBV6-1 and TRBJ1-2; D not resolved. This CDR3 has 13 residues. Germline-derived CDR1 and CDR2 are MNHNS and SASEGT. Trimming removed 6 bases at V and 5 bases at J, with 13 bases between. The chain's CDR3 is CASSERLIYGYTF. CDR3 sequence (DNA): TGTGCCAGCAGCGAGAGGCTCATATATGGCTACACCTTC.

The chain employs TRBV27 and TRBJ1-3; tentative D call: TRBD1 (6 bases). This CDR3 is built from 16 residues. CDR1 is MNHEY and CDR2 is SMNVEV in the germline V gene (reference sequence). Trimming took off 3 bases at V and 0 bases at J, with 12 bases between the two ends. CDR3 sequence reads: CASSFRGPYSGNTIYF. The CDR3 DNA reads TGTGCCAGCAGTTTCAGGGGCCCGTACTCTGGAAACACCATATATTTT.

The CDR3 is CATTPQGYYGYTF. The CDR3 DNA reads TGTGCCACCACCCCACAGGGGTACTATGGCTACACCTTC. This rearrangement joins TRBV6-5 to TRBJ1-2; 7 nucleotides match TRBD1. The V and J ends lost 10 bases and 3 bases, in that order; junction bases with no gene match: 8. CDR1 and CDR2 from the germline V gene are MNHEY and SVGAGI. The CDR3 sequence is 13 residues long.

This clone was detected only once. This chain uses TRBV7-9 with TRBJ1-2; weak D call: TRBD1 (5 bases). The V gene's germline CDR1 is SEHNR and CDR2 FQNEAQ (reference sequence). CDR3 length: 13 amino acids. Trimming left V 9 bases short and J 4 bases short, with 15 bases between. CDR3 region: CASNPTELYGYTF. In DNA form, the CDR3 reads TGTGCCAGTAACCCGACAGAACTCTATGGCTACACCTTC. Full variable domain (remainder filled in from reference TRBV7-9 and TRBJ1-2): DTGVSQNPRHKITKRGQNVTFRCDPISEHNRLYWYRQTLGQGPEFLTYFQNEAQLEKSRLLSDRFSAERPKGSFSTLEIQRTEQGDSAMYLCASNPTELYGYTFGSGTRLTVV.

This chain links TRBV7-8 with TRBJ2-1, with D possibly TRBD1 on 9 matching bases. The CDR3 loop spans 18 amino acids. The germline gives CDR1 SGHVS, CDR2 FQNEAQ. Between the trimmed V and J ends, which lost 1 base and 8 bases, there was a span of 24 bases. The CDR3 reads CASSLVWAGGQGTYEQFF. CDR3 nucleotide sequence: TGTGCCAGCAGCTTAGTATGGGCGGGGGGACAGGGAACCTATGAGCAGTTCTTC.

V is TRBV7-8 and J is TRBJ1-1, with D possibly matching TRBD1 (5 bases). V lost 7 bases and J 7 bases, leaving 16 bases between the germline ends. The germline V gene encodes CDR1 SGHVS and CDR2 FQNEAQ. The CDR3 extends over 13 amino acids. As DNA, the CDR3 is TGTGCCAGCATCCAACTTCCGGGGGATGAAGCTTTCTTT. Translating gives CASIQLPGDEAFF.